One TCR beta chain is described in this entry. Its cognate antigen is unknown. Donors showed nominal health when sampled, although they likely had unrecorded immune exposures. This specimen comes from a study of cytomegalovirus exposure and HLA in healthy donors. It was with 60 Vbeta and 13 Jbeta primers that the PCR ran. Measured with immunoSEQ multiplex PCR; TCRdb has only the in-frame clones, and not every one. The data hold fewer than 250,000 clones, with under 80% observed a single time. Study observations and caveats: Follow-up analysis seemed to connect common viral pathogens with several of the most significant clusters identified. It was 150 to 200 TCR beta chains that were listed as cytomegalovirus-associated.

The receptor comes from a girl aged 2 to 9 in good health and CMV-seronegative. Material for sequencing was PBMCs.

CDR3 in amino acids: CASSSRTLTTDTQYF. In DNA, the CDR3 is TGTGCCAGTAGTTCGAGGACTTTGACGACAGATACGCAGTATTTT. This chain joins TRBV19 and TRBJ2-3; possible D gene TRBD2, 5 bases. The V end lost 5 bases, the J end lost 3 bases, and 15 bases lay between the germline ends. The CDR3 length is 15 residues. Germline V CDR1 and CDR2: LNHDA, SQIVND (reference sequence).